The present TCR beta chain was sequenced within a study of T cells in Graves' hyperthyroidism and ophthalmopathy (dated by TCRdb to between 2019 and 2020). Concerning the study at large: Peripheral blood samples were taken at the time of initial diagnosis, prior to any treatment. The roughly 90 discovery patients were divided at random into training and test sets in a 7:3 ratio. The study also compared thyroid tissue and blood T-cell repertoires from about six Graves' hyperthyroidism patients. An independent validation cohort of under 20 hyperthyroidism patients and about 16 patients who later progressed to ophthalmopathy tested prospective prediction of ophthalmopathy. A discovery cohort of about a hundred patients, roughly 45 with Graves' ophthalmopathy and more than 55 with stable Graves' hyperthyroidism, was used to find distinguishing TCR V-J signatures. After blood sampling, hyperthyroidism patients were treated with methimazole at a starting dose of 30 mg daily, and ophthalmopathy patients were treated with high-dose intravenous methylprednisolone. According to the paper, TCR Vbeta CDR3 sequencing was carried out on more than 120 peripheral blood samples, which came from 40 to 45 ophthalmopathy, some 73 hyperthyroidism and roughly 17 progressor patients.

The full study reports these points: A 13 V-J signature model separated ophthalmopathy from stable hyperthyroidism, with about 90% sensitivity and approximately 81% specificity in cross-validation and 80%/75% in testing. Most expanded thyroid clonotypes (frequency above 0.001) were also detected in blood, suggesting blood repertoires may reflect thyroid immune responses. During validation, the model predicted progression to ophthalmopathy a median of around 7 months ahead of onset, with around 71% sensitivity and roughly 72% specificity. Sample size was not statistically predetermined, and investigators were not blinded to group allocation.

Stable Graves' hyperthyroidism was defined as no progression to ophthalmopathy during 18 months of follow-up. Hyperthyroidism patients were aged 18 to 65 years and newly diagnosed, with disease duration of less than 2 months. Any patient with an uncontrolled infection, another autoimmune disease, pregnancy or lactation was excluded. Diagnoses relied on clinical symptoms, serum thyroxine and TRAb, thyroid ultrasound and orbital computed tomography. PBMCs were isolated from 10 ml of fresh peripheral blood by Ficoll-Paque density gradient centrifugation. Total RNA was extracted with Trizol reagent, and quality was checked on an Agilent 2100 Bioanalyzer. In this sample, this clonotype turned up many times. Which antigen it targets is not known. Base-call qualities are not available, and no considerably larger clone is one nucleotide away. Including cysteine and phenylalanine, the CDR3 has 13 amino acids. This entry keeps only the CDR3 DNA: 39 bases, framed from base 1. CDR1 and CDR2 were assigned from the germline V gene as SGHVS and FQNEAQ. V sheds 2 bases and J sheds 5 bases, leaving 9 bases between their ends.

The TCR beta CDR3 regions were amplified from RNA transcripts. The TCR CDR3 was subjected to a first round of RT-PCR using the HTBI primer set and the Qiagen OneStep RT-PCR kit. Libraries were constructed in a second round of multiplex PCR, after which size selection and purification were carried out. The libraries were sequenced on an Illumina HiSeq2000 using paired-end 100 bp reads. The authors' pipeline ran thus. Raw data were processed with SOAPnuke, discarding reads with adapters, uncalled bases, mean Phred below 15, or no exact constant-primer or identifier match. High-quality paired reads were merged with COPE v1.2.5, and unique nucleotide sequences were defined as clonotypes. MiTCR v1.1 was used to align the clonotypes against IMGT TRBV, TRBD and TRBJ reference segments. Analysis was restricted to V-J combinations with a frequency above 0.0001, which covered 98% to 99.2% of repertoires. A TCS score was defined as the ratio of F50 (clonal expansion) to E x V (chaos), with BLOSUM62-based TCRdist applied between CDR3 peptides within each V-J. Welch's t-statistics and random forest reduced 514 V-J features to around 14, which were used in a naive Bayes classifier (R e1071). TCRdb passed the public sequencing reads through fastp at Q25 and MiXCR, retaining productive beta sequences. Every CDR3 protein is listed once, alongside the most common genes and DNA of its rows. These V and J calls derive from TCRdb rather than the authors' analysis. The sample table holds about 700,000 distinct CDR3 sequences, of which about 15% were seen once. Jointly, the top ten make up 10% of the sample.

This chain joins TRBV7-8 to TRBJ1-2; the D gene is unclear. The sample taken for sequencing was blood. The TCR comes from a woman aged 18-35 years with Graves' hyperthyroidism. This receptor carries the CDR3 CASSLRPQYGYTF. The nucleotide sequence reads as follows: TGTGCCAGCAGCTTAAGGCCGCAATATGGCTACACCTTC.